Each of the 27 T cell receptor beta chains below was sequenced from the same sample in a study of vaccination and CD4 T cells after COVID-19. Treatment noted: roughly 11-day PBMC culture with coronavirus spike peptide pools or control peptides (ViraFEST assay). Their target antigens are unknown. Sequence data for DNA of cultured CD4+ T cells were generated by the Oncomine TCR Beta short-read assay. Via MiXCR, TCRdb re-called the PCR reads, giving one row per CDR3 protein. This table holds some 19,000 distinct CDR3 sequences, under 45% found once. The sequencing sample was made of cultured CD4+ T cells from blood. The receptor source for this set is a human donor with COVID-19.

This sequence joins TRBV10-1 and TRBJ2-3; 7 nucleotides match TRBD2. Losses at the gene ends were 3 bases for V and 4 bases for J; bases not matched to a gene: 4. Germline V CDR1 and CDR2: WNHNN, SYGVQD (reference sequence). CDR3 length: 14 amino acids. The CDR3 protein is CASSDQRGADTQYF. The CDR3 DNA sequence: TGCGCCAGCAGTGACCAGCGGGGTGCAGATACGCAGTATTTT.

This clonotype showed up just a few times. The chain is built from TRBV7-2 and TRBJ1-2; D gene ambiguous. CDR1 SGHTA and CDR2 FQGNSA come from the germline V gene. Trimming shortened V by 5 bases and J by 0 bases, and 13 bases separated the two germline ends. The CDR3 contains 15 residues. CDR3 in amino acids: CASSRQTGANYGYTF. In nucleotides, the CDR3 is TGTGCCAGCAGCCGTCAGACTGGAGCTAACTATGGCTACACCTTC.

The rearrangement uses TRBV2 and TRBJ2-2; D unclear. V lost 4 bases, J lost 7 bases, and 13 bases lay in between. The germline CDR1 and CDR2 sequences are SNHLY and FYNNEI. The CDR3 extends over 14 amino acids. This CDR3 reads CASSAGTADGELFF. For the CDR3, the DNA is TGTGCCAGCAGTGCCGGTACTGCGGACGGGGAGCTGTTTTTT.

Remarks on this clonotype: The junction departs from the called germline gene at one end, perhaps through a read error. This chain links TRBV6-1 with TRBJ1-5; D is unclear. Germline V lookup: CDR1 MNHNS, CDR2 SASEGT. The CDR3 length is 12 residues. The CDR3 sequence: CAISESGQPQHF. The CDR3 DNA reads TGTGCCATCAGTGAATCGGGTCAGCCCCAGCATTTT.

The rearrangement links TRBV6-1 to TRBJ2-3; 9 bases are shared with TRBD2. Germline V gives CDR1 MNHNS, CDR2 SASEGT. This CDR3 has 16 amino acids. The junction had 4 bases not matched to a gene; V was cut back by 1 base and J by 2 bases. The DNA of the CDR3 is TGTGCCAGCAGTGAAGTAGCGGGGGTTGTCACAGATACGCAGTATTTT. It is translated as CASSEVAGVVTDTQYF.

This clonotype has a handful of counts. V gene TRBV11-2 combines with J gene TRBJ2-3; no clear D gene. The CDR3 has 12 residues. Trimming stripped 5 bases from V and 4 bases from J, with 7 bases between. Germline V gives CDR1 SGHAT, CDR2 FQNNGV. Here the CDR3 reads CASSQDADTQYF. The DNA of the CDR3 is TGTGCCAGCAGCCAGGACGCAGATACGCAGTATTTT.

V gene TRBV4-1 combines with J gene TRBJ2-4; TRBD1 matches 9 bases. The trim removed 2 bases at V and 3 bases at J, leaving 5 bases unmatched. Looked up from germline, CDR1 is MGHRA and CDR2 is YSYEKL. The CDR3 has 16 residues. CDR3 sequence (DNA): TGCGCCAGCAGCCAAAGCTGGACAGGGGTCAAAAACATTCAGTACTTC. Translated: CASSQSWTGVKNIQYF.

V and J are TRBV11-1 and TRBJ1-5; 9 bases are shared with TRBD1. Germline CDR1 and CDR2: SGHAT and FQDESV (reference sequence). This CDR3 region has 15 residues. After removal of 5 bases from V and 4 bases from J, the junction contained 6 bases not matched to a gene. The CDR3 loop reads CASSEGTGRNQPQHF. The CDR3 coding sequence is TGTGCCAGCAGCGAGGGGACAGGGCGGAATCAGCCCCAGCATTTT.

The rearrangement links TRBV7-2 to TRBJ2-7; D ambiguous. CDR1 is SGHTA and CDR2 is FQGNSA in the germline V gene. The CDR3 is 13 amino acids. With 5 bases removed from V and 5 bases from J, the gap between germline ends came to 13 bases. The CDR3: CASSPHRRNEQYF. The DNA for the CDR3 is TGTGCCAGCAGCCCCCACCGGCGAAACGAGCAGTACTTC.

This clonotype was detected only a few times. The chain couples TRBV6-5 to TRBJ1-3; no clear D gene. There are 17 residues in the CDR3. V lost 2 bases, J lost 0 bases, and 14 bases lay in between. From germline, CDR1 is MNHEY and CDR2 SVGAGI. In DNA, the CDR3 is TGTGCCAGCAGTTACGCAGGACGGATGATCTCTGGAAACACCATATATTTT. Translated, it gives CASSYAGRMISGNTIYF.

The chain joins TRBV27 to TRBJ2-3, with D tentatively TRBD1 (6 bases). The V end lost 1 base, the J end lost 4 bases, and 9 bases lay between the germline ends. Germline CDR1 and CDR2: MNHEY and SMNVEV (reference sequence). The CDR3 runs to 14 residues. The CDR3 spells CASSLFRGPDTQYF. CDR3 coding DNA: TGTGCCAGCAGTTTATTCAGGGGTCCAGATACGCAGTATTTT.

As to this clonotype: Given the absence of the conserved phenylalanine or tryptophan at the CDR3 end, a read error is likely. The gene calls are TRBV6-5 and TRBJ1-1; 8 bases agree with TRBD1. The CDR3 length is 15 residues. V lost 2 bases, J lost 1 base, and 3 bases stayed unmatched. Germline-derived CDR1 and CDR2 are MNHEY and SVGAGI. Here the CDR3 reads CASSYDRGPNTEAFS. The CDR3 nucleotides are TGTGCCAGCAGTTACGACAGGGGACCGAACACTGAAGCTTTCTCT.

This chain joins TRBV7-9 and TRBJ2-3; 12 nucleotides agree with TRBD2. The V and J ends lost 5 bases and 3 bases, in that order; junction bases with no gene match: 9. The V gene's germline CDR1 is SEHNR and CDR2 FQNEAQ (reference sequence). CDR3 length: 17 residues. CDR3 in amino acids: CASSERGLAGRTDTQYF. The CDR3 DNA reads TGTGCCAGCAGCGAGCGAGGACTAGCGGGGCGAACAGATACGCAGTATTTT.

This rearrangement joins TRBV5-1 to TRBJ2-2; 9 bases map to TRBD1. Unmatched junction bases numbered 9, after V lost 7 bases and J lost 2 bases. Germline assignment: CDR1 SGHRS and CDR2 YFSETQ. This CDR3 contains 16 residues. CDR3: CASRRPGQGNTGELFF. In nucleotides, the CDR3 is TGCGCCAGCCGTAGACCGGGACAGGGTAACACCGGGGAGCTGTTTTTT.

In the case of this clonotype: A junction end diverges from the germline sequence, so it may reflect a read error. CDR3 loop: CSAQAGGRRTEELFF. The CDR3 DNA sequence: TGCAGTGCTCAAGCGGGGGGCCGCCGCACCGAGGAGCTGTTTTTT. V gene TRBV20-1 combines with J gene TRBJ2-2, with 9 bases aligning to TRBD2. The germline V gene has CDR1 DFQATT and CDR2 SNEGSKA (reference sequence). This CDR3 spans 15 amino acids.

Within the sample, this clonotype is medium-sized. The CDR3 loop reads CASSLVTGDTEAFF. As DNA, the CDR3 is TGTGCCAGCAGCTTAGTTACAGGGGACACTGAAGCTTTCTTT. The V call is TRBV7-6, the J call TRBJ1-1; the match to TRBD1 covers 7 bases. There are 14 residues in the CDR3. V shed 1 base, J shed 3 bases, and the junction held 2 bases outside the gene matches. Germline V gives CDR1 SGHVS, CDR2 FNYEAQ.

This clonotype was seen more than once but under ten times. The genes are TRBV11-3 and TRBJ1-2; D may be TRBD1 (5 bases). The length of the CDR3 is 14 residues. CDR1 is SGHNT, CDR2 YENEEA, per germline. The ends were cut back, 5 bases at V and 4 bases at J, with 14 bases in the middle. DNA for the CDR3: TGTGCCAGCAGCCCAGGGACTGTTGGCTATGGCTACACCTTC. This gives the protein CASSPGTVGYGYTF.

This clonotype was found a few times. The V gene is TRBV11-3, the J gene TRBJ2-2; TRBD1 matches 7 bases. Germline V gene sequence: CDR1 SGHNT, CDR2 YENEEA. Unmatched junction bases numbered 6, after V lost 3 bases and J lost 5 bases. The CDR3 is 15 amino acids. CDR3 region: CASSFGTAITGELFF. The CDR3, as DNA: TGTGCCAGCAGCTTCGGGACAGCTATAACCGGGGAGCTGTTTTTT.

This clonotype was detected only a few times. The chain combines TRBV11-2 with TRBJ1-5, with D perhaps matching TRBD1 (5 bases). CDR3 length equals 15 residues. Germline V gives CDR1 SGHAT, CDR2 FQNNGV. Trimming took off 5 bases at V and 8 bases at J, with 19 bases between the two ends. Here the CDR3 reads CASSLNRGIGEPQHF. The DNA for the CDR3 is TGTGCCAGCAGCCTAAATCGGGGGATCGGGGAGCCCCAGCATTTT.

This clonotype came up a few times. In DNA, the CDR3 is TGCAGTGCTAGAGTCCCGGGACGGGATAATTCACCCCTCCACTTT. Protein: CSARVPGRDNSPLHF. This chain joins TRBV20-1 and TRBJ1-6; D might be TRBD1 (5 bases). This CDR3 comprises 15 residues. V was cut by 1 base and J by 5 bases, with 12 bases left in between. In germline, CDR1 is DFQATT, CDR2 SNEGSKA (reference sequence).

This clonotype was seen only a few times. The rearrangement uses TRBV20-1 and TRBJ1-2; D is unclear. V shed 3 bases and J shed 4 bases, with 12 bases lying between them. Germline V gene data show CDR1 as DFQATT and CDR2 as SNEGSKA (reference sequence). This CDR3 has 13 amino acids. CDR3 in amino acids: CSARREVIYGYTF. CDR3 coding DNA: TGCAGTGCTAGGAGGGAGGTTATCTATGGCTACACCTTC.

CDR3 coding DNA: TGTGCCAGCAGCCGGGACACCTACGAGCAGTACTTC. Its protein is CASSRDTYEQYF. This chain connects TRBV11-2 to TRBJ2-7; D may be TRBD1 (6 bases). The CDR3 has 12 residues. In germline, CDR1 is SGHAT, CDR2 FQNNGV. Trimming shortened V by 5 bases and J by 2 bases, and 7 bases separated the two germline ends.

This clonotype has a handful of counts. This chain links TRBV5-4 with TRBJ2-3; no reliable D call. Per germline, CDR1 SGHNT and CDR2 YYREEE (reference sequence). The CDR3 covers 14 residues. Trimming removed 2 bases from V and 0 bases from J, with 7 bases in between. The CDR3 DNA follows: TGTGCCAGCAGCTTACCACCAAGCACAGATACGCAGTATTTT. Translated, it gives CASSLPPSTDTQYF.

In this sample, this clonotype turned up a few times. The genes are TRBV6-4 and TRBJ1-2; D gene uncertain. This CDR3 has 15 amino acids. Deletions cut 2 bases from V and 7 bases from J, with 17 bases between. The germline CDR1 and CDR2 sequences are MRHNA and SNTAGT. This CDR3 is CASSDVPGSFIGYTF. The DNA for the CDR3 is TGTGCCAGCAGTGACGTGCCAGGCTCTTTCATTGGCTACACCTTC.

The J gene is TRBJ1-3, the V gene TRBV20-1; D gene uncertain. The CDR3 covers 14 residues. Germline V gene lookup returns CDR1 DFQATT and CDR2 SNEGSKA (reference sequence). The V gene lost 3 bases and the J gene lost 2 bases, with 11 bases spanning the gap. The CDR3 is CSASLVGPGNTIYF. The CDR3 DNA follows: TGCAGTGCTAGTTTAGTGGGCCCTGGAAACACCATATATTTT.

The rearrangement uses TRBV9 and TRBJ2-7; D is unclear. The germline V and J ends were trimmed by 3 bases and 0 bases, with 10 bases remaining between them. There are 14 residues in the CDR3. CDR1 is SGDLS, CDR2 YYNGEE, per germline. CDR3 in amino acids: CASSASTSSYEQYF. For the CDR3, the DNA is TGTGCCAGCAGCGCTTCCACGAGCTCCTACGAGCAGTACTTC.

V usage is TRBV29-1 and J usage is TRBJ2-5, with 7 positions matching TRBD2. V was clipped by 4 bases and J by 5 bases; unmatched bases: 4. The germline gives CDR1 SQVTM, CDR2 ANQGSEA. CDR3 length equals 12 residues. CDR3 protein: CSVVWGGETQYF. The CDR3 nucleotides are TGCAGCGTTGTTTGGGGGGGGGAGACCCAGTACTTC. Full variable domain (missing parts from reference TRBV29-1 and TRBJ2-5): SAVISQKPSRDICQRGTSLTIQCQVDSQVTMMFWYRQQPGQSLTLIATANQGSEATYESGFVIDKFPISRPNLTFSTLTVSNMSPEDSSIYLCSVVWGGETQYFGPGTRLLVL.